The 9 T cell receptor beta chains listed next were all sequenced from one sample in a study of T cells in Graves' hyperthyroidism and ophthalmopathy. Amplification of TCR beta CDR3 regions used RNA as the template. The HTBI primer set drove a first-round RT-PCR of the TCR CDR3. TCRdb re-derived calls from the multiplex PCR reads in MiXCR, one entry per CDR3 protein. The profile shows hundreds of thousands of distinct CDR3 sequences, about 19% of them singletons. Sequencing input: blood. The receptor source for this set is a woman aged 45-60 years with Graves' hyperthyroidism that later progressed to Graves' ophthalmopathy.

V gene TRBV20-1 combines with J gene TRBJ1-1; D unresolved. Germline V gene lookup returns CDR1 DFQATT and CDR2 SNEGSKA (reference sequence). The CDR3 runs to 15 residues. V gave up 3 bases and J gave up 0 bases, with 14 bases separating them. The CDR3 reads CSARWAALMNTEAFF. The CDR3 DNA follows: TGCAGTGCTAGGTGGGCGGCGCTCATGAACACTGAAGCTTTCTTT.

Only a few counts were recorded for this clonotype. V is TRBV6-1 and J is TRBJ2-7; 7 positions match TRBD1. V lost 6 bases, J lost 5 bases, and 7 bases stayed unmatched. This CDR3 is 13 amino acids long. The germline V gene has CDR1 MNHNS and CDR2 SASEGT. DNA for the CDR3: TGTGCCAGCAGAACCGGGACAGCTAACGAGCAGTACTTC. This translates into CASRTGTANEQYF.

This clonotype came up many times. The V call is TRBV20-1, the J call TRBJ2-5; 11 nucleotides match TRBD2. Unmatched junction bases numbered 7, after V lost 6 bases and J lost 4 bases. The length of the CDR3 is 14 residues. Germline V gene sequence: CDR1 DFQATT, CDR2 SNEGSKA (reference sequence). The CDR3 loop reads CSAVLAGVAETQYF. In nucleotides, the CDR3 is TGCAGTGCCGTACTAGCGGGGGTTGCAGAGACCCAGTACTTC.

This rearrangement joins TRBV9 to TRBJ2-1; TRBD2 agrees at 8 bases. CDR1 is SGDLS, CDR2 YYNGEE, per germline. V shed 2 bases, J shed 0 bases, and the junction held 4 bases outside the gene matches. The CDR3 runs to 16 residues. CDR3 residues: CASSVRGEISYNEQFF. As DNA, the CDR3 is TGTGCCAGCAGCGTGCGGGGGGAAATCTCCTACAATGAGCAGTTCTTC.

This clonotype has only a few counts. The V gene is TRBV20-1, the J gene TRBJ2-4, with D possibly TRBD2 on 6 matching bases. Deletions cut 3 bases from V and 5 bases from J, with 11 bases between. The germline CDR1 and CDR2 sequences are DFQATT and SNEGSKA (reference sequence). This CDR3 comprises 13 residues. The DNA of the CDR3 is TGCAGTGCTAGGCCGTCGGGGGAAAACATTCAGTACTTC. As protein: CSARPSGENIQYF.

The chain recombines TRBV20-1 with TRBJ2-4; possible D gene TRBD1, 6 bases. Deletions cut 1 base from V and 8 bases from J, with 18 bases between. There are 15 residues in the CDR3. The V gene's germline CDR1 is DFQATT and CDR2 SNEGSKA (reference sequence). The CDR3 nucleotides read TGCAGTGCTAGAGTTCCCTTTGGGGGCGTGGACATTCAGTACTTC. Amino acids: CSARVPFGGVDIQYF.

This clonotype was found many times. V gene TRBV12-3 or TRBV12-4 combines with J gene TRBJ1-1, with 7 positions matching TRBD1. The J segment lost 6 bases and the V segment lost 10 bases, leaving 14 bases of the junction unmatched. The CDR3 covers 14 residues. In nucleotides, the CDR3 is TGTGCCATCTTGGGACAGAGCAGCATGGCTGAAGCTTTCTTT. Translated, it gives CAILGQSSMAEAFF.

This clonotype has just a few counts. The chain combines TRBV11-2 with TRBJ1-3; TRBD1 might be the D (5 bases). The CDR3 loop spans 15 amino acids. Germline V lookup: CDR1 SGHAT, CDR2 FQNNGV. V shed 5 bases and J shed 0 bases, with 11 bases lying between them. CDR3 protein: CASSPDSYSGNTIYF. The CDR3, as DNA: TGTGCCAGCAGCCCAGACAGCTACTCTGGAAACACCATATATTTT.

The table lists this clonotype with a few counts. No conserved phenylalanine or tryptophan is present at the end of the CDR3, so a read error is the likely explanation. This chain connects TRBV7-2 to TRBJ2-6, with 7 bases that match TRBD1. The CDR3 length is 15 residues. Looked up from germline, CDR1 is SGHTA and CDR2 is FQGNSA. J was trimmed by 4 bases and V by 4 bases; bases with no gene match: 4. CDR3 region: CASSSTGAGANVLTS. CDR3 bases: TGTGCCAGCAGCTCCACAGGGGCAGGGGCCAACGTCCTGACTTCC.